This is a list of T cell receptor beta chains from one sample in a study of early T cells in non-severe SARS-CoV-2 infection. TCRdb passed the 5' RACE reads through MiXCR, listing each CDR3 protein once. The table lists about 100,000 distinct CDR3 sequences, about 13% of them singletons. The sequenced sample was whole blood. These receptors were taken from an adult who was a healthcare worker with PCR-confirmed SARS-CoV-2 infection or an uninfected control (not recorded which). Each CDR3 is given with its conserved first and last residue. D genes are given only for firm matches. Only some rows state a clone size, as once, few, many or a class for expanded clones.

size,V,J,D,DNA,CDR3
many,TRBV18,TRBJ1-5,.,TGTGCCAGCTCACAAGGAGACGGTCAGCCCCAGCATTTT,CASSQGDGQPQHF
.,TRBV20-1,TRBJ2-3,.,TGCAGTGCTAGAGCAGGGGCTGGCACAGATACGCAGTATTTT,CSARAGAGTDTQYF
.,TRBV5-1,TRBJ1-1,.,TGCGCCAGCAGTCCCACGGAGACTATGAACACTGAAGCTTTCTTT,CASSPTETMNTEAFF
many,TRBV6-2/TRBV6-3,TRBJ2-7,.,TGTGCCAGCAGTTTTGGGTACGAGCAGTACTTC,CASSFGYEQYF
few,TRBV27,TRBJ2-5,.,TGTGCCAGCAGTTGGGACTTCCGAGGGACCCAGTACTTC,CASSWDFRGTQYF
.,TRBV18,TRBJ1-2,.,TGTGCCAGCTCACCAGGGGCACAGGACTATGGCTACACCTTC,CASSPGAQDYGYTF
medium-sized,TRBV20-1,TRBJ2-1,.,TGCAGTGCTACGGGCCCCGGGCAGGGGCTGGTCAATGAGCAGTTCTTC,CSATGPGQGLVNEQFF
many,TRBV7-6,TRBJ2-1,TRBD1,TGTGCCAGCAGCCCCCCGTGGGGGACAGGGGGCAATGAGCAGTTCTTC,CASSPPWGTGGNEQFF
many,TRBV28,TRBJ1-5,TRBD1,TGTGCCAGCAGTTTCAGGGGGTCAGGCCCAAAGCCCCAGCATTTT,CASSFRGSGPKPQHF
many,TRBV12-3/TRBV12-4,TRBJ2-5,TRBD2,TGTGCCAGCAGTGCGGGGGGCCAGGCGACCCAGTACTTC,CASSAGGQATQYF
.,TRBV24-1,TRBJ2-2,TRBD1,TGTGCCACCAACGACAGGGCGAACACCGGGGAGCTGTTTTTT,CATNDRANTGELFF